This TCR beta chain derives from a study of blood T cell repertoires in COVID-19. Germline CDR1 is LNHDA and CDR2 is SQIVND (reference sequence). The CDR3 extends over 14 amino acids. V dropped 4 bases and J dropped 0 bases, with 10 bases sitting between them. Two negative PCRs, clearance, or symptom resolution characterized the recovered Cohort 3 donors. Libraries were prepared by immunoSEQ multiplex PCR; TCRdb keeps only in-frame clonotypes and omits some of them. The repertoire holds hundreds of thousands of clones, with about nine tenths as singletons. This clone was observed a single time. This receptor was obtained from a man in his sixties who had recovered from COVID-19. Sequenced: PBMCs or T cells enriched from blood (not recorded which). The J gene is TRBJ2-7, the V gene TRBV19; possible D gene TRBD2, 5 bases. CDR3 region: CASSTRSGSYEQYF. The CDR3 DNA sequence: TGTGCCAGTAGTACGAGGAGCGGCTCCTACGAGCAGTACTTC.